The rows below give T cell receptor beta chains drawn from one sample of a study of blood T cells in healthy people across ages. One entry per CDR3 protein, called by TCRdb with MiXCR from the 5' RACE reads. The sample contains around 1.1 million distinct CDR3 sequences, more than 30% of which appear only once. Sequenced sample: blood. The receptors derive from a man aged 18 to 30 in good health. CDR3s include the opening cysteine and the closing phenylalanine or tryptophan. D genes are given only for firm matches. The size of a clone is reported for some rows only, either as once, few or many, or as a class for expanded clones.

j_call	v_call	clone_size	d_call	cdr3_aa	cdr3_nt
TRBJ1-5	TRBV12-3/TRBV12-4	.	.	CASSPNRDPQGQPQHF	TGTGCCAGCAGTCCTAACCGGGATCCCCAAGGGCAGCCCCAGCATTTT
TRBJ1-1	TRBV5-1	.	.	CASSLRSWGEGTEAFF	TGCGCCAGCAGCTTGAGATCCTGGGGAGAAGGCACTGAAGCTTTCTTT
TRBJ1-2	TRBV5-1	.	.	CASSLEEGLVYGYTF	TGCGCCAGCAGCTTGGAGGAAGGGTTGGTCTATGGCTACACCTTC
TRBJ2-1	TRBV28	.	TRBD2	CASSSPGSRGAYNEQFF	TGTGCCAGCAGTTCTCCCGGCTCGCGGGGGGCCTACAATGAGCAGTTCTTC
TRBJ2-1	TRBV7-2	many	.	CASSNTASSYNEQFF	TGTGCCAGCAGTAATACAGCTAGCTCCTACAATGAGCAGTTCTTC
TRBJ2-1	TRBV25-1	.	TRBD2	CASNPSGGPYNEQFF	TGTGCCAGCAACCCTAGCGGGGGCCCCTACAATGAGCAGTTCTTC
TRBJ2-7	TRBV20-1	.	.	CSARDRLRSSYEQYF	TGCAGTGCTAGAGATCGGTTAAGGAGCTCCTACGAGCAGTACTTC
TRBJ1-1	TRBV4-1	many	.	CASSLNTNTEAFF	TGCGCCAGCAGTCTAAACACGAACACTGAAGCTTTCTTT
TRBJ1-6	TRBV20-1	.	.	CSASSGQYDSPLHF	TGCAGTGCTAGTTCTGGACAGTATGATTCACCCCTCCACTTT
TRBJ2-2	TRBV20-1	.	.	CSAKLGTAGTGELFF	TGCAGTGCTAAATTAGGGACAGCGGGCACCGGGGAGCTGTTTTTT
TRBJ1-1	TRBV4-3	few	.	CASSQGEGMAFF	TGCGCCAGCAGCCAAGGGGAGGGGATGGCTTTCTTT
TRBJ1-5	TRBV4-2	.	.	CASSQGASDNQPQHF	TGTGCCAGCAGCCAGGGGGCCAGCGACAATCAGCCCCAGCATTTT
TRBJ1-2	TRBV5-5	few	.	CASSSWTATNYGYTF	TGTGCCAGCAGCTCGTGGACGGCTACTAACTATGGCTACACCTTC
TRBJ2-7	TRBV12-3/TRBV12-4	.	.	CASSLGEAAYEQYF	TGTGCCAGCAGTTTAGGGGAGGCCGCCTACGAGCAGTACTTC
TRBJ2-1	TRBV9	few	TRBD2	CASSRAGGLYNEQFF	TGTGCCAGCAGCCGAGCGGGGGGCCTTTACAATGAGCAGTTCTTC
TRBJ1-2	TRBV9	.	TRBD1	CASSVGGQGKYGYTF	TGTGCCAGCAGCGTGGGGGGACAGGGAAAATATGGCTACACCTTC
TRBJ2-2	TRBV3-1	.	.	CASSLSWGGGTNTGELFF	TGTGCCAGCAGCCTCTCTTGGGGGGGGGGCACGAACACCGGGGAGCTGTTTTTT
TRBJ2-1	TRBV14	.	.	CPSSQDRGPLAYNEQFF	TGTCCCAGCAGCCAAGACCGAGGACCGCTAGCCTACAATGAGCAGTTCTTC
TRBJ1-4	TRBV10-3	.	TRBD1	CAISPGQGKAEKLFF	TGTGCCATCAGCCCGGGACAGGGAAAGGCTGAAAAACTGTTTTTT
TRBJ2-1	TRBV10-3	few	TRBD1	CAISQTNRDSNEQFF	TGTGCCATCAGCCAAACGAACCGGGACAGCAATGAGCAGTTCTTC
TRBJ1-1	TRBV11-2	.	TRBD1	CASSLERGQGAEAFF	TGTGCCAGCAGCTTAGAAAGGGGGCAGGGTGCTGAAGCTTTCTTT
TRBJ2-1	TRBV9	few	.	CASSEPGTEQFF	TGTGCCAGCAGCGAACCGGGGACCGAGCAGTTCTTC
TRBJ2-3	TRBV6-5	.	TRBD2	CASSYSSGAGTQYF	TGTGCCAGCAGTTACTCAAGCGGGGCAGGTACGCAGTATTTT
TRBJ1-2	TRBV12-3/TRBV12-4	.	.	CASSPFGGGANGYTF	TGTGCCAGCAGCCCATTTGGGGGGGGCGCGAATGGCTACACCTTC
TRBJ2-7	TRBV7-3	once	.	CASSLQAGGDEQYF	TGTGCCAGCAGCTTACAAGCGGGCGGCGACGAGCAGTACTTC
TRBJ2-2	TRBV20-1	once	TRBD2	CSARDGLAGANTGELFF	TGCAGTGCTAGAGATGGTCTAGCGGGGGCCAACACCGGGGAGCTGTTTTTT
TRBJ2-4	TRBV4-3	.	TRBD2	CASSQELAGGPRDIQYF	TGCGCCAGCAGCCAAGAGCTAGCGGGGGGGCCTAGGGACATTCAGTACTTC
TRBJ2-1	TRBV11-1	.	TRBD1	CASSFMGQGVYNEQFF	TGTGCCAGCAGCTTCATGGGTCAGGGGGTGTACAATGAGCAGTTCTTC
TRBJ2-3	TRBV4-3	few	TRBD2	CASSQRPSGSSSTDTQYF	TGCGCCAGCAGCCAACGTCCTAGCGGAAGTTCTAGCACAGATACGCAGTATTTT
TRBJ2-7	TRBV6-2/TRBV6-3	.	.	CASRPPTHYEQYF	TGTGCCAGCAGGCCACCCACACACTACGAGCAGTACTTC
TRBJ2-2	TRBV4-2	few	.	CASSQEEASANTGELFF	TGTGCCAGCAGCCAAGAGGAGGCTAGCGCGAACACCGGGGAGCTGTTTTTT
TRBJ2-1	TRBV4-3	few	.	CASSQDQGNNEQFF	TGCGCCAGCAGCCAGGACCAGGGTAACAATGAGCAGTTCTTC
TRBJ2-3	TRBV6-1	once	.	CASSEQADTQYF	TGTGCCAGCAGTGAACAGGCAGATACGCAGTATTTT
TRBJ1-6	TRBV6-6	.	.	CASSYREGSPLHF	TGTGCCAGCAGTTACAGGGAAGGGTCACCCCTCCACTTT
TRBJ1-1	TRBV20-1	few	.	CSARDLKVKATLPEAFF	TGCAGTGCTAGAGATTTAAAGGTAAAAGCGACTTTACCTGAAGCTTTCTTT
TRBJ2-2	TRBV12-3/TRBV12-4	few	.	CASSFSHLYTGELFF	TGTGCCAGCAGTTTTTCCCACCTCTACACCGGGGAGCTGTTTTTT
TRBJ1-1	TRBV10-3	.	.	CAILDFSGTEAFF	TGTGCCATCTTGGACTTTTCGGGGACTGAAGCTTTCTTT
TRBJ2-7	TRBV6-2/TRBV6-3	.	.	CASRRAASYEQYF	TGTGCCAGCAGGCGGGCAGCCAGCTACGAGCAGTACTTC
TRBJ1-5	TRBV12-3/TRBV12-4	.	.	CASSSSESPTHYSNQPQHF	TGTGCCAGCAGTTCATCAGAGAGCCCCACCCATTATAGCAATCAGCCCCAGCATTTT
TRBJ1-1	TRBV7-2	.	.	CASSLPVDRGAFF	TGTGCCAGCAGCTTACCTGTGGACAGAGGGGCTTTCTTT
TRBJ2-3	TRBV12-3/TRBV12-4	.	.	CASILDTDTQYF	TGTGCCAGCATTTTAGACACGGATACGCAGTATTTT
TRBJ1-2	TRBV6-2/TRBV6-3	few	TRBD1	CASSYPVTGWSDGYTF	TGTGCCAGCAGTTACCCCGTGACAGGGTGGTCGGATGGCTACACCTTC
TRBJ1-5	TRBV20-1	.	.	CSADRNSNQPQHF	TGCAGTGCGGACAGAAATAGCAATCAGCCCCAGCATTTT
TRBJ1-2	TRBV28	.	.	CASNPGVNGYTF	TGTGCCAGCAACCCGGGGGTTAATGGCTACACCTTC
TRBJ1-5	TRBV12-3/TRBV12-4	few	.	CASSLSSLSNQPQHF	TGTGCCAGCAGTTTAAGCAGCCTGAGCAATCAGCCCCAGCATTTT
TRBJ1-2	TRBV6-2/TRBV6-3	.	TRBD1	CASSYRTGQNYGYTF	TGTGCCAGCAGTTACCGGACAGGTCAAAACTATGGCTACACCTTC
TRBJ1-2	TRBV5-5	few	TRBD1	CASSKSQGARDYGYTF	TGTGCCAGCAGCAAGTCGCAGGGGGCAAGGGACTATGGCTACACCTTC
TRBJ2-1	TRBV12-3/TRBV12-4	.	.	CASSKPGQIRETQFF	TGTGCCAGCAGTAAGCCAGGACAGATCCGAGAGACCCAGTTCTTC